The 14 T cell receptor beta chains below all came from one sample that was sequenced in a study of T cells in Graves' hyperthyroidism and ophthalmopathy. RNA transcripts provided the source from which TCR beta CDR3 regions were amplified. First-round RT-PCR targeting the TCR CDR3 was performed with the HTBI primer set. Via MiXCR, TCRdb re-called the multiplex PCR reads, giving one row per CDR3 protein. The sample lists fewer than 650,000 distinct CDR3 sequences, 14% seen once, with 7.1% in the top ten. Sequences were obtained from blood. The receptor source for this set is a woman between 18 and 29 years old with Graves' ophthalmopathy.

This clonotype was detected ten times or more. The rearrangement joins TRBV5-1 to TRBJ1-5; D is possibly TRBD1 (5 bases). Between the trimmed V and J ends, which lost 4 bases and 7 bases, there was a span of 15 bases. This CDR3 contains 14 residues. Per germline, CDR1 SGHRS and CDR2 YFSETQ. CDR3 DNA sequence: TGCGCCAGCAGCACGGAGGGGTTAGGGCAGCCCCAGCATTTT. This codes for CASSTEGLGQPQHF.

The table lists this clonotype with many counts. The chain combines TRBV30 with TRBJ1-6, with a possible D match to TRBD1 (5 bases). This CDR3 has 13 residues. Germline V lookup: CDR1 GTSNPN, CDR2 SVGIG (reference sequence). V lost 2 bases and J 10 bases, leaving 12 bases between the germline ends. This chain's CDR3 is CAWSRDGNSPLHF. The CDR3 DNA follows: TGTGCCTGGAGTAGGGACGGGAACTCACCCCTCCACTTT. The variable domain in full, completed from reference TRBV30 and TRBJ1-6, reads SQTIHQWPATLVQPVGSPLSLECTVEGTSNPNLYWYRQAAGRGLQLLFYSVGIGQISSEVPQNLSASRPQDRQFILSSKKLLLSDSGFYLCAWSRDGNSPLHFGNGTRLTVT.

This clonotype was recorded at least ten times. This chain uses TRBV18 with TRBJ2-3; D is possibly TRBD1 (6 bases). The V end was cut by 1 base, the J end by 4 bases, with 12 bases between. The CDR3 sequence is 15 residues long. Germline V CDR1 and CDR2: KGHSH, LQKENI. The CDR3 loop reads CASSPQNRDSDTQYF. CDR3 nucleotide sequence: TGTGCCAGCTCACCACAGAACAGGGATTCAGATACGCAGTATTTT.

Many counts were recorded for this clonotype. V and J are TRBV27 and TRBJ1-6; D not resolved. Germline V gives CDR1 MNHEY, CDR2 SMNVEV (reference sequence). The CDR3 runs to 16 residues. Trimming cost V 7 bases and J 3 bases, with 16 bases left between them. This chain's CDR3 is CASTSMGANYNSPLHF. The DNA of the CDR3 is TGTGCCAGCACCTCAATGGGTGCGAACTATAATTCACCCCTCCACTTT.

J is TRBJ1-2 and V is TRBV20-1, with D perhaps matching TRBD1 (5 bases). The CDR3 has 13 residues. V was clipped by 1 base and J by 8 bases, with 14 bases between them. Germline V gene sequence: CDR1 DFQATT, CDR2 SNEGSKA (reference sequence). The CDR3 spells CSARAPGTSGYTF. For the CDR3, the DNA is TGCAGTGCTAGAGCCCCCGGGACTAGCGGCTACACCTTC.

This clonotype was seen many times. CDR3 amino acids: CSARGGGRVSYEQYF. CDR3 nucleotide sequence: TGCAGTGCTAGAGGGGGCGGGAGAGTATCCTACGAGCAGTACTTC. This chain uses TRBV20-1 with TRBJ2-7, with TRBD2 matching 7 bases. The CDR3 contains 15 residues. Germline values: CDR1 DFQATT, CDR2 SNEGSKA (reference sequence). Unmatched junction bases numbered 7, after V lost 1 base and J lost 1 base.

This clonotype has only a few counts. The rearrangement uses TRBV7-2 and TRBJ2-5, with 11 bases matching TRBD2. V lost 2 bases, J lost 5 bases, and 13 bases stayed unmatched. Per the germline V gene, CDR1 is SGHTA and CDR2 is FQGNSA. This CDR3 contains 18 residues. This CDR3 is CASSLRGLAVTLGETQYF. The CDR3 DNA reads TGTGCCAGCAGCTTAAGGGGACTAGCGGTCACCCTGGGGGAGACCCAGTACTTC.

This clonotype was found many times. Here the CDR3 DNA reads TGTGCCAGCAGCCAAGATTACAACAGCTATGGCTACACCTTC. Encoded protein: CASSQDYNSYGYTF. The chain combines TRBV14 with TRBJ1-2; no clear D gene. V lost 0 bases and J 4 bases, leaving 9 bases between the germline ends. The germline V gene has CDR1 SGHDN and CDR2 FVKESK. The CDR3 has 14 residues.

This clonotype has at least ten counts. V is TRBV30 and J is TRBJ2-1, with 11 positions matching TRBD1. Looked up from germline, CDR1 is GTSNPN and CDR2 is SVGIG (reference sequence). V dropped 0 bases and J dropped 6; count of bases not matched to a gene: 10. This CDR3 comprises 17 residues. In nucleotides, the CDR3 is TGTGCCTGGAGTGTACGGAATACCGGGACAGGGGGCAATGAGCAGTTCTTC. The encoded protein is CAWSVRNTGTGGNEQFF.

This clonotype occurred many times. The chain has TRBV20-1 and TRBJ2-7, with 9 bases matching TRBD2. J was trimmed by 7 bases and V by 6 bases; bases with no gene match: 10. From germline, CDR1 is DFQATT and CDR2 SNEGSKA (reference sequence). There are 13 residues in the CDR3. CDR3 bases: TGCAGTGCCCTTAGCGGGAGAATGCGGGAGCAGTACTTC. It codes for CSALSGRMREQYF.

The rearrangement joins TRBV2 to TRBJ1-5; D possibly corresponds to TRBD1 (5 bases). Deletions cut 6 bases from V and 1 base from J, with 19 bases between. This CDR3 has 17 amino acids. In germline, CDR1 is SNHLY, CDR2 FYNNEI. CDR3 nucleotide sequence: TGTGCCAGCAGCCCTAAAGGGGAAGGGATAAGCAATCAGCCCCAGCATTTT. Translated: CASSPKGEGISNQPQHF.

This clonotype was recorded many times. This sequence joins TRBV5-1 and TRBJ2-7; D is perhaps TRBD2 (5 bases). V was cut by 1 base and J by 5 bases, with 10 bases left in between. Germline-derived CDR1 and CDR2 are SGHRS and YFSETQ. The CDR3 runs to 13 residues. CDR3 sequence (DNA): TGCGCCAGCAGCTTGAGAGGGATCAACGAGCAGTACTTC. Its translation is CASSLRGINEQYF.

V is TRBV7-6 and J is TRBJ2-7, with 14 positions matching TRBD2. V was clipped by 0 bases and J by 4 bases; unmatched bases: 5. CDR1 is SGHVS and CDR2 is FNYEAQ in the germline V gene. CDR3 length equals 17 residues. The CDR3 region has the DNA TGTGCCAGCAGCTTAGCCCCCAGGACTAGCGGGGGGTACGAGCAGTACTTC. Its protein product is CASSLAPRTSGGYEQYF.

The sample holds many counts of this clonotype. The V and J genes are TRBV30 and TRBJ2-2, with D maybe TRBD1 (5 bases). Per germline, CDR1 GTSNPN and CDR2 SVGIG (reference sequence). The V gene lost 4 bases and the J gene lost 1 base, with 7 bases spanning the gap. This CDR3 is 13 amino acids long. CDR3 coding DNA: TGTGCCTGGAACGACAGGAACACCGGGGAGCTGTTTTTT. Translating gives CAWNDRNTGELFF.